This TCR beta chain derives from a study of blood T cell repertoires in COVID-19. About the research overall: The United States, Italy and Spain were the sources of the acute and convalescent COVID-19 samples. The analysed material was cDNA or gDNA that came from T cells, B-cell-depleted T cells, or PBMCs.

Per the original methods: Using reference gene primer amplification, nucleated cell counts were estimated. Using immunoSEQ multiplex PCR, the repertoire was profiled, and TCRdb retains in-frame clones only, with some absent. D and trimming were read from the DNA, whereas the V and J calls and clone size are those reported in that table. The profile shows roughly 180,000 clones, about 75% of them singletons. Germline CDR1 and CDR2: SGHRS and YFSETQ. The ends lost 4 bases at V and 5 bases at J; junction bases unmatched: 10. This CDR3 has 15 amino acids. The source of this sequence is a woman in her 50s with active or convalescent COVID-19. The chain has TRBV5-1 and TRBJ1-2; 8 bases map to TRBD1. The source material was peripheral blood. The CDR3: CASSVDSGTGYGYTF. CDR3 in DNA: TGCGCCAGCAGCGTTGACTCCGGGACAGGTTATGGCTACACCTTC.